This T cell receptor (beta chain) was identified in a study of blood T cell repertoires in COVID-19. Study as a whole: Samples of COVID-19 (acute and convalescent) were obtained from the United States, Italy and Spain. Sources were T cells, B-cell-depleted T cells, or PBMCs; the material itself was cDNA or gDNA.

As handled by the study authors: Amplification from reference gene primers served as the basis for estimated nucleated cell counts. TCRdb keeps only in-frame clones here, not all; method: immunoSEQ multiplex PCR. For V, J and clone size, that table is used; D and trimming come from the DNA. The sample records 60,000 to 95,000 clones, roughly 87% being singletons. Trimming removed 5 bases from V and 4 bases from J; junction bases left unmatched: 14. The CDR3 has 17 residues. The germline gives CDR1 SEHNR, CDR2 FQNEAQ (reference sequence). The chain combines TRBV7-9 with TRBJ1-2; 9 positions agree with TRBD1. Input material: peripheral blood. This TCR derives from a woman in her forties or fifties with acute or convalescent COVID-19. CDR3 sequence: CASSRGGEVGQGYGYTF. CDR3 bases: TGTGCCAGCAGCCGGGGGGGCGAAGTGGGACAGGGCTATGGCTACACCTTC.